The clone carrying this T cell receptor beta chain was counted a single time. The method was immunoSEQ multiplex PCR; TCRdb's version includes in-frame clones alone and lacks a portion of them. Among some 16,000 clones listed, around 95% were seen once. The sample belongs to a study of a mutant IDH1 vaccine in newly diagnosed glioma. Time point indicated: baseline, week 1 (first vaccination visit). Specified treatment: pre-vaccination baseline after standard-of-care therapy. Between the trimmed V and J ends, which lost 6 bases and 3 bases, there was a span of 8 bases. The CDR3 has 12 residues. From germline, CDR1 is PRHDT and CDR2 FYEKMQ (reference sequence).

The chain is built from TRBV13 and TRBJ1-1, with a weak D call TRBD1 (6 bases). The receptor's source is a woman between 18 and 29 years old with glioma. Some clones in this sample may be carry-over from other donors' samples. The source material was peripheral blood mononuclear cells (PBMCs), sampled from a glioma patient treated with radiotherapy, temozolomide or both. The CDR3 region has the DNA TGTGCCAGCAGTTACAGGGACACTGAAGCTTTCTTT. Residues: CASSYRDTEAFF. The entire variable domain, with the rest obtained from reference TRBV13 and TRBJ1-1, is as follows: AAGVIQSPRHLIKEKRETATLKCYPIPRHDTVYWYQQGPGQDPQFLISFYEKMQSDKGSIPDRFSAQQFSDYHSELNMSSLELGDSALYFCASSYRDTEAFFGQGTRLTVV.